The 28 T cell receptor beta chains in this list originate from one sample, sequenced in a study of blood T cell repertoires in COVID-19. Libraries were prepared by immunoSEQ multiplex PCR; TCRdb keeps only in-frame clonotypes and omits some of them. The table shows about 310,000 clones, with under 90% occurring only once. Sequencing was done on a sample of PBMCs or T cells enriched from blood (not recorded which). The receptors shown here come from a woman in her twenties or thirties who had recovered from COVID-19.

Note on this clone: The sample has other DNA sequences that encode this CDR3 too. The chain has TRBV19 and TRBJ2-5, with 10 nucleotides matching TRBD2. Germline V gene data show CDR1 as LNHDA and CDR2 as SQIVND (reference sequence). The J segment lost 2 bases and the V segment lost 1 base, leaving 1 base of the junction unmatched. The CDR3 is made up of 15 amino acids. CDR3 nucleotide sequence: TGTGCCAGTAGTATAGGGACTAGCGGACAAGAGACCCAGTACTTC. This translates into CASSIGTSGQETQYF.

The chain employs TRBV18 and TRBJ1-5; TRBD1 aligns across 8 bases. V shed 4 bases and J 0 bases; nucleotides not matched to a gene: 5. The CDR3 extends over 16 amino acids. Germline CDR1 is KGHSH and CDR2 is LQKENI. In nucleotides, the CDR3 is TGTGCCAGCTCACGAAACAGGGGGGATAGCAATCAGCCCCAGCATTTT. Translation gives CASSRNRGDSNQPQHF.

The V gene is TRBV6-5, the J gene TRBJ2-7; 12 nucleotides line up with TRBD1. The CDR3 consists of 14 residues. V was pared by 7 bases and J by 5 bases, with 6 bases of the junction left unmatched. Looked up from germline, CDR1 is MNHEY and CDR2 is SVGAGI. CDR3 sequence reads: CASNRDRGPHEQYF. Written as DNA, the CDR3 is TGTGCCAGCAACCGGGACAGGGGGCCCCACGAGCAGTACTTC.

The gene calls are TRBV18 and TRBJ1-1; D is perhaps TRBD1 (6 bases). V shed 3 bases and J shed 7 bases, with 15 bases lying between them. Germline CDR1 is KGHSH and CDR2 is LQKENI. The CDR3 loop spans 14 amino acids. The CDR3 DNA follows: TGTGCCAGCTCACCTTACAGGGTCTCCGGTGAAGCTTTCTTT. Translating it yields CASSPYRVSGEAFF.

J is TRBJ2-7 and V is TRBV27; D unresolved. The V and J ends lost 4 bases and 6 bases respectively, with 7 bases between them. CDR1 and CDR2 (germline): MNHEY, SMNVEV (reference sequence). This CDR3 is 11 amino acids long. The CDR3 bases are TGTGCCAGCAGTTCCGTCGGCGAGCAGTACTTC. Its protein is CASSSVGEQYF.

The gene calls are TRBV25-1 and TRBJ2-7, with 12 bases that match TRBD2. The CDR3 spans 16 residues. Germline lookup yields CDR1 MGHDK and CDR2 SYGVNS. J lost 7 bases, V lost 5 bases, and 12 bases had no gene match. CDR3 loop: CASSKIGASGRGEQYF. Written as DNA, the CDR3 is TGTGCCAGCAGTAAAATCGGGGCTAGCGGGAGGGGGGAGCAGTACTTC.

This chain connects TRBV28 to TRBJ1-1, with D possibly TRBD1 on 6 matching bases. Trimming pared 4 bases from V and 6 bases from J, leaving 18 bases between. Looked up from germline, CDR1 is MDHEN and CDR2 is SYDVKM. This CDR3 is built from 15 residues. The CDR3 reads CASSSTLGGGPEAFF. The CDR3 DNA reads TGTGCCAGCAGTTCTACCTTGGGGGGGGGCCCTGAAGCTTTCTTT.

This rearrangement joins TRBV5-1 to TRBJ2-1, with TRBD2 matching 16 bases. CDR1 and CDR2 (germline): SGHRS, YFSETQ. The trim removed 4 bases at V and 2 bases at J, leaving 12 bases unmatched. The CDR3 covers 20 residues. CDR3 amino acids: CASSLSGLAGGPRTYNEQFF. CDR3 coding DNA: TGCGCCAGCAGCCTATCGGGACTAGCGGGAGGGCCAAGGACCTACAATGAGCAGTTCTTC.

This chain connects TRBV7-9 to TRBJ2-1; the D is unclear. With 11 bases removed from V and 0 bases from J, the gap between germline ends came to 17 bases. CDR3 length: 15 amino acids. Germline V CDR1 and CDR2: SEHNR, FQNEAQ (reference sequence). CDR3 loop: CALPGGESSYNEQFF. CDR3 bases: TGTGCCTTACCTGGCGGCGAGAGCTCCTACAATGAGCAGTTCTTC.

V is TRBV18 and J is TRBJ2-3, with D possibly being TRBD1 (6 bases). The germline CDR1 and CDR2 sequences are KGHSH and LQKENI. V dropped 5 bases and J dropped 2 bases, with 17 bases sitting between them. The CDR3 loop spans 16 amino acids. The CDR3 DNA reads as TGTGCCAGCTCATCTACGACAGGCCCCTACACAGATACGCAGTATTTT. It yields the protein CASSSTTGPYTDTQYF.

This clone has just one count. The chain employs TRBV9 and TRBJ2-2, with a tentative D call TRBD2 (5 bases). CDR1 is SGDLS, CDR2 YYNGEE, per germline. V lost 6 bases to trimming and J lost 3 bases, with 18 bases between them. The CDR3 has 16 residues. The CDR3 protein is CASTDSKIFDTGELFF. CDR3 DNA: TGTGCCAGCACGGACTCGAAAATATTTGACACCGGGGAGCTGTTTTTT. Filled out from reference TRBV9 and TRBJ2-2, the complete variable domain reads DSGVTQTPKHLITATGQRVTLRCSPRSGDLSVYWYQQSLDQGLQFLIQYYNGEERAKGNILERFSAQQFPDLHSELNLSSLELGDSALYFCASTDSKIFDTGELFFGEGSRLTVL.

The chain recombines TRBV14 with TRBJ2-7; 10 bases match TRBD1. Germline assignment: CDR1 SGHDN and CDR2 FVKESK. The J segment lost 1 base and the V segment lost 3 bases, leaving 3 bases of the junction unmatched. The CDR3 loop spans 15 amino acids. DNA of the CDR3: TGTGCCAGCAGCCAGGGGACAGGGGTTTCCTACGAGCAGTACTTC. It translates to CASSQGTGVSYEQYF. Drawing the rest from reference TRBV14 and TRBJ2-7, the complete variable domain is EAGVTQFPSHSVIEKGQTVTLRCDPISGHDNLYWYRRVMGKEIKFLLHFVKESKQDESGMPNNRFLAERTGGTYSTLKVQPAELEDSGVYFCASSQGTGVSYEQYFGPGTRLTVT.

The chain joins TRBV15 to TRBJ2-7; D is possibly TRBD2 (6 bases). This CDR3 is 15 amino acids long. Trimming stripped 5 bases from V and 1 base from J, with 15 bases between. Germline lookup yields CDR1 LNHNV and CDR2 YYDKDF (reference sequence). CDR3 nucleotides: TGTGCCACCAGCCCGACTAGGACTTATTCCTACGAGCAGTACTTC. It specifies CATSPTRTYSYEQYF. Full variable domain (outside the CDR3, taken from reference TRBV15 and TRBJ2-7): DAMVIQNPRYQVTQFGKPVTLSCSQTLNHNVMYWYQQKSSQAPKLLFHYYDKDFNNEADTPDNFQSRRPNTSFCFLDIRSPGLGDTAMYLCATSPTRTYSYEQYFGPGTRLTVT.

This sequence joins TRBV5-1 and TRBJ1-1; 11 positions agree with TRBD1. The CDR3 extends over 15 amino acids. Per germline, CDR1 SGHRS and CDR2 YFSETQ. V dropped 4 bases and J dropped 3; count of bases not matched to a gene: 5. The CDR3 DNA reads as TGCGCCAGCAGCCCGGGACAGGGGGAAGACACTGAAGCTTTCTTT. Translation gives CASSPGQGEDTEAFF.

The V and J genes are TRBV19 and TRBJ1-1; D unclear. Germline CDR1 is LNHDA and CDR2 is SQIVND (reference sequence). V was cut by 6 bases and J by 0 bases, with 11 bases left in between. This CDR3 spans 14 amino acids. Here the CDR3 reads CASSPGSMNTEAFF. The CDR3 region has the DNA TGTGCCAGTAGCCCCGGGAGCATGAACACTGAAGCTTTCTTT.

This clone came up once. Germline is not matched at one junction end, which may reflect a read error. The chain uses TRBV19 and TRBJ1-4, with TRBD1 matching over 7 bases. Per the germline V gene, CDR1 is LNHDA and CDR2 is SQIVND (reference sequence). This CDR3 is 18 amino acids long. The CDR3 spells CASSMDATGVVGRKPLIF. The CDR3 DNA reads TGTGCCAGTAGTATGGATGCAACAGGGGTAGTCGGGAGAAAGCCCCTCATTTTT.

The gene calls are TRBV28 and TRBJ1-6; D not certain. The length of the CDR3 is 19 residues. The V and J ends lost 7 bases and 0 bases respectively, with 22 bases between them. Germline V CDR1 and CDR2: MDHEN, SYDVKM. The CDR3 is CASNNSEGLGSSYNSPLHF. Here the CDR3 DNA reads TGTGCCAGCAACAACTCAGAGGGTTTGGGAAGCTCCTATAATTCACCCCTCCACTTT.

The chain carries TRBV5-5 and TRBJ2-7, with 9 bases lining up with TRBD1. CDR1 and CDR2 from the germline V gene are SGHKS and YYEKEE (reference sequence). The CDR3 is 18 amino acids. The V segment lost 4 bases and the J segment 2 bases; nucleotides outside the gene matches: 16. CDR3 region: CASSPLYPGTGIPYEQYF. The CDR3 nucleotides are TGTGCCAGCAGCCCTTTATACCCCGGGACAGGGATTCCCTACGAGCAGTACTTC.

The chain has TRBV7-2 and TRBJ2-1, with D hard to call. V shed 5 bases and J shed 9 bases, with 5 bases lying between them. The germline CDR1 and CDR2 sequences are SGHTA and FQGNSA. This CDR3 spans 10 amino acids. This CDR3 is CASSPVEQFF. CDR3 DNA sequence: TGTGCCAGCAGCCCGGTTGAGCAGTTCTTC.

This clone was observed a single time. The V and J genes are TRBV5-1 and TRBJ2-6; 8 bases line up with TRBD1. With V trimmed by 3 bases and J by 0 bases, 5 bases remained unmatched. This CDR3 has 17 residues. The germline V gene has CDR1 SGHRS and CDR2 YFSETQ. The CDR3 nucleotides read TGCGCCAGCAGCTCAGGACAGGGCCTCTCTGGGGCCAACGTCCTGACTTTC. Translated, it gives CASSSGQGLSGANVLTF.

Only one count was recorded for this clone. The V and J genes are TRBV27 and TRBJ1-5; D call uncertain. This CDR3 has 13 residues. Between the trimmed V and J ends, which lost 5 bases and 3 bases, there was a span of 8 bases. Germline V gives CDR1 MNHEY, CDR2 SMNVEV (reference sequence). The CDR3 sequence: CASSLVINQPQHF. The CDR3 DNA is TGTGCCAGCAGTCTAGTAATCAATCAGCCCCAGCATTTT.

The chain recombines TRBV30 with TRBJ1-2; D remains ambiguous. Trimming removed 1 base from V and 4 bases from J, with 13 bases in between. This CDR3 spans 14 amino acids. The germline CDR1 and CDR2 sequences are GTSNPN and SVGIG (reference sequence). CDR3 amino acids: CAWSGGLLTYGYTF. The CDR3 DNA follows: TGTGCCTGGAGTGGAGGACTCCTCACCTATGGCTACACCTTC.

This clone has a handful of counts. CDR3 amino acids: CASSFNPDRTNSPLHF. CDR3 nucleotides: TGTGCCAGCAGTTTTAACCCGGACAGGACGAATTCACCCCTCCACTTT. V is TRBV27 and J is TRBJ1-6; the match to TRBD1 covers 7 bases. Germline values: CDR1 MNHEY, CDR2 SMNVEV (reference sequence). The V gene end was trimmed by 3 bases and the J gene end by 7 bases; junction bases not matched to a gene: 9. The CDR3 has 16 amino acids.

V is TRBV12-3 or TRBV12-4 and J is TRBJ1-2; D gene uncertain. The CDR3 extends over 13 amino acids. Trimming stripped 1 base from V and 8 bases from J, with 11 bases between. The CDR3 here is CASSLGEARGYTF. CDR3 nucleotide sequence: TGTGCCAGCAGTTTAGGTGAAGCGAGGGGCTACACCTTC.

The chain joins TRBV30 to TRBJ2-7, with 7 bases fitting TRBD2. The trim removed 7 bases at V and 6 bases at J, leaving 12 bases unmatched. This CDR3 region has 13 residues. Germline CDR1 and CDR2: GTSNPN and SVGIG (reference sequence). The CDR3 coding sequence is TGTGCCTCAGCCGCGGGAGAATTAACCGAGCAGTACTTC. The encoded protein is CASAAGELTEQYF.

The V gene is TRBV27, the J gene TRBJ1-6; 7 bases map to TRBD1. Germline V gene sequence: CDR1 MNHEY, CDR2 SMNVEV (reference sequence). The CDR3 spans 16 residues. The J segment lost 7 bases and the V segment lost 0 bases, leaving 6 bases of the junction unmatched. The DNA for the CDR3 is TGTGCCAGCAGTTTATCCCTATGGGACAGAAATTCACCCCTCCACTTT. Its protein is CASSLSLWDRNSPLHF.

The chain links TRBV15 to TRBJ1-1, with D hard to call. Deletions cut 0 bases from V and 7 bases from J, with 12 bases between. The length of the CDR3 is 14 residues. Germline V gene data show CDR1 as LNHNV and CDR2 as YYDKDF (reference sequence). CDR3 loop: CATSRDYSFFEAFF. CDR3 coding DNA: TGTGCCACCAGCAGAGATTACTCTTTTTTTGAAGCTTTCTTT.

The V and J genes are TRBV19 and TRBJ1-5; D is undetermined. Trimming removed 7 bases from V and 1 base from J, with 20 bases in between. CDR3 length: 17 residues. CDR1 and CDR2 (germline): LNHDA, SQIVND (reference sequence). The CDR3 DNA is TGTGCCAGTACCCCTAGGAAGGGAGGAGAAAGCAATCAGCCCCAGCATTTT. Protein product: CASTPRKGGESNQPQHF.